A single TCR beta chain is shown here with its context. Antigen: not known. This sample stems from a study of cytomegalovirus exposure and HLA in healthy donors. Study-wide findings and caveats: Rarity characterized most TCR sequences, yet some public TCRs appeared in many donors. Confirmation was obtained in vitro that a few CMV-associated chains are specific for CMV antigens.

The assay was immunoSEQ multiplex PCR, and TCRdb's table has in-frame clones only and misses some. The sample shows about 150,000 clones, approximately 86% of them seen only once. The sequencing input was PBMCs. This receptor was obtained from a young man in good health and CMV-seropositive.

In nucleotides, the CDR3 is TGTGCCAGAACAGATGAGAGGACAGGGAAAGGGGGCAACTATGGCTACACCTTC. It encodes CARTDERTGKGGNYGYTF. V is TRBV5-3 and J is TRBJ1-2; 8 bases line up with TRBD1. TRBV5-3 is designated an ORF whose function remains uncertain. Unmatched junction bases numbered 18, after V lost 6 bases and J lost 2 bases. The CDR3 is 18 amino acids.